This T cell receptor (beta chain) was sequenced in a study of T cells in Graves' hyperthyroidism and ophthalmopathy. Overall study findings and caveats: The model's output predicted ophthalmopathy at a median of roughly 6.9 months prior to onset. In the blood, most expanded thyroid clonotypes above 0.001 appeared as well.

Sample collection date corresponds to first hyperthyroidism diagnosis, prior to any ophthalmopathy symptoms. The authors took PBMCs from 10 ml fresh peripheral blood. Concerning this clonotype: Its antigen remains unidentified.

The CDR3 length is 15 residues. V lost 5 bases and J lost 7; bases outside the gene matches: 8. In germline, CDR1 is SGHNT, CDR2 YENEEA. TCR beta CDR3 regions were amplified from RNA. Using the HTBI primer set, a first-round RT-PCR was run on the TCR CDR3. TCRdb re-called the multiplex PCR reads through MiXCR, storing one row per CDR3 protein. The table has around 240,000 distinct CDR3 sequences, roughly 15% seen once. V and J are TRBV11-3 and TRBJ2-7, with TRBD2 matching 13 bases. This TCR came from a woman in her forties with Graves' hyperthyroidism that later progressed to Graves' ophthalmopathy. The source material was blood. CDR3 DNA sequence: TGTGCCAGCAGCCCAGGACTAGCGGGAGTGAGTGAGCAGTACTTC. Its translation: CASSPGLAGVSEQYF.